Shown below are 22 T cell receptor beta chains from a single sample sequenced in a study of OX40 agonist ivuxolimab in advanced cancers. Libraries were prepared by immunoSEQ multiplex PCR; TCRdb keeps only in-frame clonotypes and omits some of them. The sample records roughly 68,000 clones, around 83% being singletons. The sequenced sample was CD4+ or CD8+ T cells sorted from blood, obtained in a trial of the OX40 agonist ivuxolimab. The receptors shown here come from an adult with an advanced solid tumor such as melanoma, head and neck, liver or kidney cancer.

The genes are TRBV4-2 and TRBJ2-2; D uncertain. The V and J ends lost 0 bases and 2 bases respectively, with 10 bases between them. The CDR3 spans 16 residues. Germline loops: CDR1 LGHNA, CDR2 YNFKEQ. CDR3 loop: CASSQEGGSNTGELFF. The CDR3 DNA sequence: TGTGCCAGCAGCCAAGAAGGTGGGTCCAACACCGGGGAGCTGTTTTTT.

The chain joins TRBV6-1 to TRBJ2-7; perhaps D is TRBD1 or TRBD2 (5 bases each). This CDR3 contains 14 residues. Per the germline V gene, CDR1 is MNHNS and CDR2 is SASEGT. With 5 bases removed from V and 0 bases from J, the gap between germline ends came to 11 bases. CDR3 nucleotide sequence: TGTGCCAGCAGTAACTCAGGGAGCTCCTACGAGCAGTACTTC. Its protein is CASSNSGSSYEQYF.

The chain recombines TRBV7-9 with TRBJ2-7; D is possibly TRBD2 (5 bases). Germline V CDR1 and CDR2: SEHNR, FQNEAQ (reference sequence). Trimming pared 2 bases from V and 0 bases from J, leaving 11 bases between. The CDR3 is 15 amino acids. CDR3 region: CASSLSGLGSYEQYF. In DNA, the CDR3 is TGTGCCAGCAGCTTAAGCGGTCTCGGCTCCTACGAGCAGTACTTC.

The table lists this clone with a count of one. The chain employs TRBV7-2 and TRBJ2-1; perhaps TRBD1 as D (7 bases). This CDR3 region has 16 residues. Germline CDR1 reads SGHTA; CDR2 reads FQGNSA. Trimming took 6 bases from V and 5 from J, leaving 20 bases between them. CDR3 bases: TGTGCCAGCAGGCCCGCCAGGGGGGTGAGGAACAATGAGCAGTTCTTC. This sequence encodes CASRPARGVRNNEQFF.

Written as DNA, the CDR3 is TGCGCCAGCAGCACGACCGGGGCCCCCAATGAAAAACTGTTTTTT. It is translated as CASSTTGAPNEKLFF. The chain carries TRBV5-1 and TRBJ1-4, with D possibly being TRBD1 (5 bases). This CDR3 region has 15 residues. V was clipped by 4 bases and J by 5 bases, with 15 bases between them. Germline V gene data show CDR1 as SGHRS and CDR2 as YFSETQ.

CDR3 amino acids: CASTRDGTGELFF. CDR3 DNA: TGCGCCAGCACCCGGGATGGAACCGGGGAGCTGTTTTTT. This chain uses TRBV5-1 with TRBJ2-2; D is possibly TRBD2 (5 bases). In germline, CDR1 is SGHRS, CDR2 YFSETQ. There are 13 residues in the CDR3. Between the trimmed V and J ends, which lost 6 bases and 5 bases, there was a span of 11 bases.

The rearrangement links TRBV4-2 to TRBJ1-2; TRBD1 is a possible D gene (5 bases). Germline V gene lookup returns CDR1 LGHNA and CDR2 YNFKEQ. The V end was cut by 0 bases, the J end by 4 bases, with 9 bases between. The CDR3 runs to 14 residues. The CDR3 reads CASSQEGDFYGYTF. Here the CDR3 DNA reads TGTGCCAGCAGCCAAGAAGGGGATTTCTATGGCTACACCTTC.

This clone was found a few times. J is TRBJ2-4 and V is TRBV25-1, with 7 bases identical to TRBD1. This CDR3 region has 14 residues. CDR1 MGHDK and CDR2 SYGVNS come from the germline V gene. Germline trimming cut 1 base from V and 6 bases from J; bases unmatched to any gene: 3. CDR3 protein: CASSEFGTANIQYF. CDR3 DNA sequence: TGTGCCAGCAGTGAATTTGGGACAGCAAACATTCAGTACTTC.

This clone has a single count. This chain connects TRBV5-1 to TRBJ2-7, with 7 bases matching TRBD1. V gave up 5 bases and J gave up 3 bases; unmatched junction bases: 11. This CDR3 region has 15 residues. Looked up from germline, CDR1 is SGHRS and CDR2 is YFSETQ. As DNA, the CDR3 is TGCGCCAGCAGTCTGATCCCGGGACAGAGCTACGAGCAGTACTTC. Translation gives CASSLIPGQSYEQYF.

The chain uses TRBV11-2 and TRBJ1-4; tentatively, D is TRBD1 (6 bases). The V gene lost 2 bases and the J gene lost 8 bases, with 15 bases spanning the gap. CDR1 is SGHAT, CDR2 FQNNGV, per germline. The CDR3 sequence is 15 residues long. The CDR3 here is CASSLTPGAMEKLFF. Written as DNA, the CDR3 is TGTGCCAGCAGCTTAACCCCGGGGGCGATGGAAAAACTGTTTTTT.

The chain employs TRBV19 and TRBJ2-5; the D is unclear. CDR1 LNHDA and CDR2 SQIVND come from the germline V gene (reference sequence). The CDR3 length is 16 residues. V dropped 0 bases and J dropped 2 bases, with 13 bases sitting between them. The DNA for the CDR3 is TGTGCCAGTAGTATAGAACGAAGCTCAATACAAGAGACCCAGTACTTC. Protein: CASSIERSSIQETQYF.

This rearrangement joins TRBV28 to TRBJ1-2; tentatively, D is TRBD1 (5 bases). Germline V gene data show CDR1 as MDHEN and CDR2 as SYDVKM. This CDR3 is 14 amino acids long. Between the trimmed V and J ends, which lost 7 bases and 0 bases, there was a span of 12 bases. CDR3: CASISQGSNYGYTF. The CDR3 nucleotides read TGTGCCAGCATTTCTCAGGGTTCTAACTATGGCTACACCTTC.

The chain combines TRBV11-1 with TRBJ2-7; possibly TRBD1 for D (8 bases). Deletions cut 2 bases from V and 4 bases from J, with 24 bases between. The CDR3 sequence is 18 residues long. The germline gives CDR1 SGHAT, CDR2 FQDESV (reference sequence). The chain's CDR3 is CASSLRPGGAGDRYEQYF. Written as DNA, the CDR3 is TGTGCCAGCAGCTTAAGGCCAGGGGGCGCGGGGGATCGGTACGAGCAGTACTTC.

V usage is TRBV5-4 and J usage is TRBJ2-5; 9 bases fit TRBD2. Germline V gene lookup returns CDR1 SGHNT and CDR2 YYREEE (reference sequence). The CDR3 consists of 14 residues. V lost 4 bases to trimming and J lost 2 bases; unmatched junction nucleotides: 3. CDR3 loop: CASSASGAQETQYF. Written as DNA, the CDR3 is TGTGCCAGCAGCGCTAGCGGGGCGCAAGAGACCCAGTACTTC. Using reference TRBV5-4 and TRBJ2-5 for the parts outside the CDR3, the full variable domain is ETGVTQSPTHLIKTRGQQVTLRCSSQSGHNTVSWYQQALGQGPQFIFQYYREEENGRGNFPPRFSGLQFPNYSSELNVNALELDDSALYLCASSASGAQETQYFGPGTRLLVL.

The chain links TRBV5-6 to TRBJ2-5, with 9 bases lining up with TRBD1. This CDR3 has 15 amino acids. V lost 0 bases to trimming and J lost 4 bases; unmatched junction nucleotides: 4. CDR1 SGHDT and CDR2 YYEEEE come from the germline V gene. The CDR3 here is CASSLDRGRGETQYF. The CDR3 DNA is TGTGCCAGCAGCTTGGACAGGGGGCGCGGAGAGACCCAGTACTTC.

This clone has only a few counts. The J gene is TRBJ2-3, the V gene TRBV14; D gene ambiguous. V was clipped by 1 base and J by 8 bases, with 13 bases between them. This CDR3 region has 14 residues. Germline assignment: CDR1 SGHDN and CDR2 FVKESK. The CDR3 reads CASSQVSLPGTQYF. The CDR3 nucleotides read TGTGCCAGCAGCCAAGTCTCGCTCCCTGGTACGCAGTATTTT.

The chain employs TRBV11-2 and TRBJ2-2, with D possibly called TRBD1 or TRBD2 (6 bases each). The CDR3 sequence is 17 residues long. Trimming removed 1 base at V and 4 bases at J, with 16 bases between. Germline V gives CDR1 SGHAT, CDR2 FQNNGV. CDR3 DNA: TGTGCCAGCAGCTTAGTTACGGGGGCTCAGGCCACCGGGGAGCTGTTTTTT. Protein product: CASSLVTGAQATGELFF.

The chain carries TRBV19 and TRBJ2-2; D is undetermined. CDR3 length: 18 amino acids. Germline loops: CDR1 LNHDA, CDR2 SQIVND (reference sequence). Deletions cut 2 bases from V and 0 bases from J, with 16 bases between. The chain's CDR3 is CASSILGSPLTNTGELFF. The CDR3 DNA follows: TGTGCCAGTAGTATACTGGGGTCCCCGTTAACGAACACCGGGGAGCTGTTTTTT.

The V gene is TRBV19, the J gene TRBJ1-2; unclear D gene. The V gene lost 5 bases and the J gene lost 2 bases, with 15 bases spanning the gap. The CDR3 consists of 15 residues. Germline CDR1 is LNHDA and CDR2 is SQIVND (reference sequence). The CDR3 region is CASSSRKVQNYGYTF. The CDR3 DNA is TGTGCCAGTAGTTCCCGGAAGGTCCAAAACTATGGCTACACCTTC.

The table lists this clone with a few counts. The V call is TRBV4-2, the J call TRBJ2-2; maybe TRBD2 (6 bases). The CDR3 length is 15 residues. V shed 7 bases and J shed 1 base, with 13 bases lying between them. Looked up from germline, CDR1 is LGHNA and CDR2 is YNFKEQ. The CDR3 spells CASTWSGGNTGELFF. CDR3 DNA: TGTGCCAGCACTTGGTCCGGGGGGAACACCGGGGAGCTGTTTTTT.

The V gene is TRBV19, the J gene TRBJ2-1; D perhaps matches TRBD1 (6 bases). Trimming cost V 6 bases and J 15 bases, with 24 bases left between them. The CDR3 consists of 14 residues. CDR1 and CDR2 from the germline V gene are LNHDA and SQIVND (reference sequence). The CDR3 loop is CASSLSGRQGRAFF. CDR3 DNA sequence: TGTGCCAGTAGCTTGAGCGGAAGGCAGGGGCGGGCGTTCTTC. Based on the CDR3 plus reference TRBV19 and TRBJ2-1, the full variable domain is DGGITQSPKYLFRKEGQNVTLSCEQNLNHDAMYWYRQDPGQGLRLIYYSQIVNDFQKGDIAEGYSVSREKKESFPLTVTSAQKNPTAFYLCASSLSGRQGRAFFGPGTRLTVL.

The chain has TRBV15 and TRBJ2-2; D may match TRBD1 or TRBD2 (5 bases each). The CDR3 has 15 amino acids. Germline V lookup: CDR1 LNHNV, CDR2 YYDKDF (reference sequence). V was trimmed by 3 bases and J by 0 bases, leaving 8 bases between them. The CDR3 bases are TGTGCCACCAGCAGGGGACCGCCGAACACCGGGGAGCTGTTTTTT. Amino acids: CATSRGPPNTGELFF.